The clone carrying this TCR beta chain showed up just once. Its antigen remains unidentified. The record originates from a study of cytomegalovirus exposure and HLA in healthy donors. Overall study context: The roughly 110 validation repertoires were produced on the same platform as the roughly 670 repertoires of the first cohort. This was reported in a later analysis. Points from the study as a whole: A few CMV-associated chains were confirmed in vitro to be specific for CMV antigens.

CDR3 length: 14 residues. V lost 1 base, J lost 5 bases, and 12 bases lay in between. Germline assignment: CDR1 GTSNPN and CDR2 SVGIG (reference sequence). The repertoire was sequenced with immunoSEQ multiplex PCR; TCRdb's copy has only in-frame clones and lacks some. The data show 200,000 to 250,000 clones, more than 85% seen once. The chain couples TRBV30 to TRBJ1-3; no clear D. Sequencing used PBMCs. The TCR originated in a man between 18 and 29 years old in good health and CMV-seropositive. CDR3 protein: CAWSAQSGRNTIYF. CDR3 nucleotide sequence: TGTGCCTGGAGTGCCCAAAGTGGGCGAAACACCATATATTTT.